A single sample is the source of the 12 T cell receptor beta chains below, sequenced in a study of cytomegalovirus exposure and HLA in healthy donors. The PCR ran on 60 Vbeta and 13 Jbeta primers. Measured with immunoSEQ multiplex PCR; TCRdb has only the in-frame clones, and not every one. The listing records about 96,000 clones. The sequenced sample consisted of PBMCs. Receptor source: a woman under 40 in good health and CMV-seronegative.

This rearrangement joins TRBV6-1 to TRBJ2-5, with 7 bases aligning to TRBD1. The CDR3 is 15 amino acids. The V and J ends lost 0 bases and 7 bases, in that order; junction bases with no gene match: 8. The germline V gene encodes CDR1 MNHNS and CDR2 SASEGT. DNA for the CDR3: TGTGCCAGCAGTGAAGCGGGGGACAGCCGAGGGACCCAGTACTTC. It is translated as CASSEAGDSRGTQYF.

V and J are TRBV6-4 and TRBJ1-5; a weak D match, TRBD1 (5 bases). The CDR3 has 14 amino acids. Germline CDR1 and CDR2: MRHNA and SNTAGT. Trimming removed 2 bases at V and 6 bases at J, with 11 bases between. CDR3 sequence (DNA): TGTGCCAGCAGTGACGCGGGGGGAGGTCAGCCCCAGCATTTT. Its translation is CASSDAGGGQPQHF.

The V gene is TRBV5-6, the J gene TRBJ2-7, with a possible D match to TRBD2 (7 bases). The germline V gene encodes CDR1 SGHDT and CDR2 YYEEEE. Between the trimmed V and J ends, which lost 2 bases and 4 bases, there was a span of 10 bases. The CDR3 sequence is 13 residues long. In DNA form, the CDR3 reads TGTGCCAGCAGCTTAGGGGGGGTTTACGAGCAGTACTTC. Translating it yields CASSLGGVYEQYF.

V gene TRBV11-2 combines with J gene TRBJ2-7, with 9 bases identical to TRBD2. V dropped 4 bases and J dropped 1; count of bases not matched to a gene: 8. This CDR3 is 16 amino acids long. Germline V gene lookup returns CDR1 SGHAT and CDR2 FQNNGV. The CDR3 region is CASSSVAGVASYEQYF. In nucleotides, the CDR3 is TGTGCCAGCAGCTCCGTAGCGGGGGTGGCGTCCTACGAGCAGTACTTC.

The chain joins TRBV20-1 to TRBJ1-1; D is uncertain. CDR3 length equals 11 residues. Trimming shortened V by 5 bases and J by 7 bases, and 11 bases separated the two germline ends. CDR1 and CDR2 from the germline V gene are DFQATT and SNEGSKA (reference sequence). DNA for the CDR3: TGCAGTGCTTCTCCCTCGTATGAAGCTTTCTTT. As protein: CSASPSYEAFF.

The chain uses TRBV7-4 and TRBJ2-4, with 10 bases that match TRBD1. From germline, CDR1 is SGHVT and CDR2 SQSDAQ. CDR3 length: 19 amino acids. V was clipped by 2 bases and J by 0 bases; unmatched bases: 10. The CDR3 protein is CASSLRGDRGSLAKNIQYF. The CDR3 nucleotides are TGTGCCAGCAGCTTAAGGGGGGACAGGGGATCCCTAGCCAAAAACATTCAGTACTTC.

CDR3 sequence (DNA): TGTGCCACCAGCAGAGAGCCGTGGCAGTACTACAATGAGCAGTTCTTC. The encoded protein is CATSREPWQYYNEQFF. This rearrangement joins TRBV15 to TRBJ2-1; no firm D call. CDR3 length equals 16 residues. Per germline, CDR1 LNHNV and CDR2 YYDKDF (reference sequence). The V gene lost 0 bases and the J gene lost 3 bases, with 12 bases spanning the gap.

The V and J genes are TRBV2 and TRBJ1-5, with a tentative D call TRBD1 (6 bases). The CDR3 totals 15 residues. V was trimmed by 4 bases and J by 5 bases, leaving 15 bases between them. Germline CDR1 and CDR2: SNHLY and FYNNEI. The CDR3 DNA sequence: TGTGCCAGCAGTGTTATGGGGGCGGGTGATCAGCCCCAGCATTTT. This codes for CASSVMGAGDQPQHF.

Turning to this clone: Sequence at one end of the junction differs from germline and may be a read error. This chain links TRBV6-6 with TRBJ1-1, with TRBD1 as a possible D gene (5 bases). This CDR3 contains 9 residues. The germline CDR1 and CDR2 sequences are MNHNY and SVGAGI (reference sequence). This CDR3 is CASSGGFNF. The CDR3 DNA reads as TGTGCCAGCAGTGGGGGGTTTAATTTT.

The chain uses TRBV5-8 and TRBJ2-7; 13 bases fit TRBD2. CDR1 is SGHTS and CDR2 is YDEGEE in the germline V gene. The trim removed 0 bases at V and 4 bases at J, leaving 10 bases unmatched. The CDR3 is 18 residues long. The CDR3 protein is CASSLAIFGTSGAYEQYF. The CDR3 region has the DNA TGTGCCAGCAGCTTGGCTATCTTTGGGACTAGCGGGGCATACGAGCAGTACTTC.

The chain carries TRBV9 and TRBJ2-3; no definite D call. Germline V gives CDR1 SGDLS, CDR2 YYNGEE. There are 14 residues in the CDR3. Trimming cost V 4 bases and J 2 bases, with 11 bases left between them. CDR3 amino acids: CASSPTIPTDTQYF. Here the CDR3 DNA reads TGTGCCAGCAGCCCCACAATACCCACAGATACGCAGTATTTT.

The chain couples TRBV19 to TRBJ2-3, with D possibly matching TRBD1 (6 bases). The CDR3 length is 14 residues. Germline loops: CDR1 LNHDA, CDR2 SQIVND (reference sequence). V was shortened by 7 bases and J by 2 bases, with 13 bases between the two germline ends. As DNA, the CDR3 is TGTGCCAGTACGATTCCAGGGGTCACAGATACGCAGTATTTT. Translated: CASTIPGVTDTQYF.